This TCR beta chain appears in the sequencing data of a study of control samples from healthy donors and cancer patients. Profiled with immunoSEQ multiplex PCR; TCRdb holds only in-frame clones, not every one. The sample carries about 77,000 clones, around 92% recorded once. This CDR3 is built from 16 residues. The V gene lost 4 bases and the J gene lost 0 bases, with 16 bases spanning the gap. Per the germline V gene, CDR1 is LGHDT and CDR2 is YNNKEL (reference sequence). This receptor was obtained from a woman in her sixties in good health. The chain recombines TRBV3-1 (or the pseudogene TRBV3-2) with TRBJ2-7; no clear D. The sample consisted of blood. The CDR3 loop is CASSRPLHTGSYEQYF. CDR3 nucleotide sequence: TGTGCCAGCAGCCGACCCCTTCACACCGGCTCCTACGAGCAGTACTTC.